The 28 T cell receptor beta chains below come from one sample, sequenced in a study of Graves' ophthalmopathy and Graves' hyperthyroidism. Amplification of TCR beta CDR3 regions used RNA transcripts. First-round RT-PCR employed HTBI primers, with a second-round multiplex PCR after it. Each CDR3 protein is one row after TCRdb ran MiXCR on the multiplex PCR reads. The sample holds about 590,000 distinct CDR3 sequences; just under 40% are singletons and the top ten take over 3.5%. Sequenced: peripheral blood or thyroid tissue (not recorded which). Receptors originate from an adult man with Graves' hyperthyroidism.

The V call is TRBV15, the J call TRBJ1-5; no firm D call. This CDR3 comprises 15 residues. With 1 base removed from V and 1 base from J, the gap between germline ends came to 8 bases. Looked up from germline, CDR1 is LNHNV and CDR2 is YYDKDF (reference sequence). CDR3 protein: CATSRGADSNQPQHF. CDR3 nucleotide sequence: TGTGCCACCAGCAGAGGGGCAGACAGCAATCAGCCCCAGCATTTT. Combining the CDR3 with reference TRBV15 and TRBJ1-5 gives the whole variable domain DAMVIQNPRYQVTQFGKPVTLSCSQTLNHNVMYWYQQKSSQAPKLLFHYYDKDFNNEADTPDNFQSRRPNTSFCFLDIRSPGLGDTAMYLCATSRGADSNQPQHFGDGTRLSIL.

CDR3 region: CASEYGPGANVLTF. In DNA, the CDR3 is TGTGCCAGCGAATACGGGCCTGGGGCCAACGTCCTGACTTTC. The V call is TRBV12-3 or TRBV12-4, the J call TRBJ2-6; no clear D. Trimming took 8 bases from V and 2 from J, leaving 10 bases between them. The CDR3 contains 14 residues.

This clonotype was observed once. A much larger clone differs from this one at a single base, so this may be a read error. This chain connects TRBV29-1 to TRBJ2-7, with D unresolved. Germline V gene data show CDR1 as SQVTM and CDR2 as ANQGSEA. V lost 7 bases and J 7 bases, leaving 14 bases between the germline ends. The CDR3 spans 11 residues. DNA for the CDR3: TGCAGCGGGACCGGTTACAATGAGCAGTACTTC. Translating it yields CSGTGYNEQYF.

Of note for this clonotype: This clone may be a read error of a much larger clone one base away. Without the conserved terminal phenylalanine or tryptophan, this CDR3 likely stems from a read error. The rearrangement links TRBV19 to TRBJ1-1; possible D gene TRBD1, 5 bases. Germline CDR1 LNHDA, CDR2 SQIVND (reference sequence). The V end was cut by 6 bases, the J end by 4 bases, with 12 bases between. The CDR3 is made up of 13 amino acids. DNA for the CDR3: TGTGCCAGTAGAACAGGTGGGACCACTGAAGCTTTCCTT. Protein: CASRTGGTTEAFL.

J is TRBJ2-5 and V is TRBV2; TRBD1 is a possible D gene (6 bases). V was trimmed by 5 bases and J by 4 bases, leaving 11 bases between them. Germline V CDR1 and CDR2: SNHLY, FYNNEI. The CDR3 loop spans 13 amino acids. CDR3 coding DNA: TGTGCCAGCAGTACAGGGATCGGAGAGACCCAGTACTTC. This translates into CASSTGIGETQYF.

The chain uses TRBV6-5 and TRBJ1-4; D is uncertain. The CDR3 has 14 amino acids. Germline loops: CDR1 MNHEY, CDR2 SVGAGI. Trimming shortened V by 2 bases and J by 0 bases, and 4 bases separated the two germline ends. The DNA of the CDR3 is TGTGCCAGCAGTTACAGGGCAACTAATGAAAAACTGTTTTTT. This gives the protein CASSYRATNEKLFF.

This clonotype came up a few times. The rearrangement joins TRBV20-1 to TRBJ1-2, with unresolved D. The CDR3 runs 13 residues. Germline values: CDR1 DFQATT, CDR2 SNEGSKA (reference sequence). Deletions cut 4 bases from V and 1 base from J, with 10 bases between. In DNA, the CDR3 is TGCAGTGCTATGAATCTGGATAACTATGGCTACACCTTC. This gives the protein CSAMNLDNYGYTF.

The rearrangement joins TRBV2 to TRBJ2-7; TRBD1 matches 7 bases. Near its end, the DNA agrees better with TRBJ2-1, so the J call may be wrong. This CDR3 contains 13 residues. Germline CDR1 SNHLY, CDR2 FYNNEI. The CDR3 nucleotides are TGTGCCAGCAGCGACAGGGATTACAATGAGCAGTTCTTC. It specifies CASSDRDYNEQFF.

The table lists this clonotype with a few counts. V usage is TRBV18 and J usage is TRBJ1-2; the D is unclear. The V gene's germline CDR1 is KGHSH and CDR2 LQKENI. The CDR3 consists of 13 residues. The V gene lost 3 bases and the J gene lost 0 bases, with 5 bases spanning the gap. This CDR3 is CASSPSANYGYTF. Written as DNA, the CDR3 is TGTGCCAGCTCACCTTCAGCTAACTATGGCTACACCTTC.

This chain connects TRBV5-1 to TRBJ2-7, with D perhaps TRBD1 or TRBD2 (5 bases each). V was clipped by 0 bases and J by 7 bases, with 17 bases between them. This CDR3 region has 15 residues. Looked up from germline, CDR1 is SGHRS and CDR2 is YFSETQ. The CDR3 sequence: CASSLVGTRANEQYF. CDR3 nucleotide sequence: TGCGCCAGCAGCTTGGTCGGGACCAGGGCCAATGAGCAGTACTTC.

This chain links TRBV29-1 with TRBJ1-1, with D perhaps matching TRBD1 (5 bases). The CDR3 runs to 13 residues. Trimming pared 8 bases from V and 0 bases from J, leaving 13 bases between. Germline V gene data show CDR1 as SQVTM and CDR2 as ANQGSEA. CDR3 nucleotides: TGCAGCTCAGAAACAGGCATGAACACTGAAGCTTTCTTT. This encodes CSSETGMNTEAFF.

J is TRBJ1-3 and V is TRBV5-1, with a weak D call TRBD1 (6 bases). CDR1 and CDR2 from the germline V gene are SGHRS and YFSETQ. This CDR3 has 15 amino acids. V was trimmed by 7 bases and J by 5 bases, leaving 19 bases between them. This CDR3 reads CASGRDITPRNTIYF. As DNA, the CDR3 is TGCGCCAGCGGCCGGGACATCACCCCTAGAAACACCATATATTTT.

This clonotype was found many times. The V call is TRBV7-8, the J call TRBJ2-5; 8 nucleotides align to TRBD1. Germline V CDR1 and CDR2: SGHVS, FQNEAQ. Trimming cost V 3 bases and J 2 bases; bases outside gene matches: 2. CDR3 size: 14 residues. Here the CDR3 DNA reads TGTGCCAGCAGCTTCGGGACAGGACAAGAGACCCAGTACTTC. Its protein is CASSFGTGQETQYF.

In its sample, this clonotype was seen many times. V usage is TRBV6-5 and J usage is TRBJ1-2; no clear D gene. This CDR3 is built from 15 residues. The germline V and J ends were trimmed by 6 bases and 2 bases, with 16 bases remaining between them. Germline V gives CDR1 MNHEY, CDR2 SVGAGI. CDR3 sequence (DNA): TGTGCCAGCAGATTGGGAAGGCGGGTGAACTATGGCTACACCTTC. Translated: CASRLGRRVNYGYTF.

The chain recombines TRBV27 with TRBJ2-7; a weak D match, TRBD2 (5 bases). CDR3 length: 14 amino acids. Trimming removed 5 bases from V and 5 bases from J, with 16 bases in between. Germline V gene sequence: CDR1 MNHEY, CDR2 SMNVEV (reference sequence). For the CDR3, the DNA is TGTGCCAGCAGTGATTGGGGAGTCTTGAACGAGCAGTACTTC. Residues: CASSDWGVLNEQYF.

The rearrangement uses TRBV12-3 or TRBV12-4 and TRBJ1-1; 7 bases are shared with TRBD1. The trim removed 5 bases at V and 7 bases at J, leaving 4 bases unmatched. This CDR3 is 12 amino acids long. The CDR3 spells CASSQGVGEAFF. CDR3 coding DNA: TGTGCCAGCAGTCAGGGGGTAGGTGAAGCTTTCTTT.

The CDR3 loop is CSLDRGHEQYF. In DNA form, the CDR3 reads TGCAGCCTGGACAGGGGTCACGAGCAGTACTTC. V and J are TRBV29-1 and TRBJ2-7, with 9 bases matching TRBD1. V was pared by 8 bases and J by 5 bases, with 4 bases of the junction left unmatched. The CDR3 is 11 residues long. Germline V gene sequence: CDR1 SQVTM, CDR2 ANQGSEA.

The chain combines TRBV10-3 with TRBJ1-5, with D perhaps matching TRBD1 (5 bases). The CDR3 spans 15 residues. Germline loops: CDR1 ENHRY, CDR2 SYGVKD. Deletions cut 5 bases from V and 3 bases from J, with 14 bases between. CDR3 bases: TGTGCCATCAGTTTATCCGGCGGGGCCAATCAGCCCCAGCATTTT. This codes for CAISLSGGANQPQHF.

Details on this clonotype: A much larger clone sits a single nucleotide away, making a read error possible. The chain carries TRBV10-3 and TRBJ1-1; no reliable D call. Germline V CDR1 and CDR2: ENHRY, SYGVKD. This CDR3 region has 12 residues. The CDR3 DNA is TGTGCCAGCAGTGAGCGGGAAACTGAAGCTTTCTTT. This encodes CASSERETEAFF.

This clonotype was counted ten times or more. The chain couples TRBV12-3 or TRBV12-4 to TRBJ1-6; no clear D gene. The CDR3 totals 14 residues. V lost 2 bases, J lost 9 bases, and 11 bases lay in between. CDR3 in amino acids: CASSLRGAGSPLHF. The CDR3 bases are TGTGCCAGCAGTTTACGGGGAGCTGGTTCACCCCTCCACTTT.

This clonotype was observed a single time. The CDR3 region has the DNA TGTGCCACCAGCAGCCATGGCACATTTGATTCACCCCTCCACTTT. Protein: CATSSHGTFDSPLHF. The chain carries TRBV15 and TRBJ1-6; D call uncertain. The CDR3 totals 15 residues. The V end was cut by 3 bases, the J end by 8 bases, with 14 bases between. Germline loops: CDR1 LNHNV, CDR2 YYDKDF (reference sequence).

Comment on this clonotype: A much larger clone lies a single base off, so this may be a read error. The chain recombines TRBV29-1 with TRBJ1-4, with D maybe TRBD1 (6 bases). The CDR3 runs to 13 residues. Germline loops: CDR1 SQVTM, CDR2 ANQGSEA. CDR3 nucleotide sequence: TGCAGCGTTACTGACAGGAAAGGAGAAAAACTGCTTTTT. Translation: CSVTDRKGEKLLF.

This chain uses TRBV15 with TRBJ1-2; TRBD1 matches 7 bases. The ends lost 4 bases at V and 7 bases at J; junction bases unmatched: 6. Germline-derived CDR1 and CDR2 are LNHNV and YYDKDF (reference sequence). The CDR3 runs 13 residues. CDR3 in amino acids: CATSTGGRFGYTF. The CDR3 DNA sequence: TGTGCCACCAGCACAGGGGGTAGGTTTGGCTACACCTTC.

Worth noting for this clonotype: It may be a read error: a sequence one base away is much more abundant. This chain uses TRBV12-3 or TRBV12-4 with TRBJ1-4; D call uncertain. The CDR3 covers 13 residues. Trimming took 6 bases from V and 3 from J, leaving 8 bases between them. CDR3 region: CASRERANEKLFF. The CDR3 coding sequence is TGTGCCAGCAGGGAGAGGGCTAATGAAAAACTGTTTTTT.

Turning to this clonotype: The junction departs from germline at one end; a sequencing error may be responsible. CDR3 DNA sequence: TGTGCCAGCAGTTTGATGGCAGGGGTGGGCGAGCAGTACTTC. It yields the protein CASSLMAGVGEQYF. This chain connects TRBV24-1 to TRBJ2-7, with D perhaps TRBD1 (6 bases). The CDR3 length is 14 residues. Looked up from germline, CDR1 is KGHDR and CDR2 is SFDVKD.

The chain combines TRBV2 with TRBJ2-7, with 11 nucleotides matching TRBD1. The J segment lost 3 bases and the V segment lost 7 bases, leaving 8 bases of the junction unmatched. CDR1 and CDR2 (germline): SNHLY, FYNNEI. The CDR3 covers 15 residues. The CDR3 nucleotides are TGTGCCAGCACAAACCGGGACAGGGGGGACTACGAGCAGTACTTC. This sequence encodes CASTNRDRGDYEQYF.

This chain connects TRBV7-9 to TRBJ2-7; TRBD1 agrees at 11 bases. CDR1 is SEHNR and CDR2 is FQNEAQ in the germline V gene (reference sequence). J gave up 6 bases and V 0 bases, and 4 bases lay outside the gene matches. CDR3 length: 15 amino acids. In nucleotides, the CDR3 is TGTGCCAGCAGCTTAGCCTGGGGACAGGGGGTCGAGCAGTACTTC. Its protein is CASSLAWGQGVEQYF. The variable domain in full, with the rest retrieved from reference TRBV7-9 and TRBJ2-7, is DTGVSQNPRHKITKRGQNVTFRCDPISEHNRLYWYRQTLGQGPEFLTYFQNEAQLEKSRLLSDRFSAERPKGSFSTLEIQRTEQGDSAMYLCASSLAWGQGVEQYFGPGTRLTVT.

This chain connects TRBV15 to TRBJ1-2; TRBD1 agrees at 8 bases. The CDR3 sequence is 16 residues long. Germline V gene lookup returns CDR1 LNHNV and CDR2 YYDKDF (reference sequence). V shed 3 bases, J shed 3 bases, and the junction held 9 bases outside the gene matches. The CDR3 loop is CATSSEAGQGYYGYTF. The CDR3 region has the DNA TGTGCCACCAGCAGTGAAGCTGGACAGGGATACTATGGCTACACCTTC.